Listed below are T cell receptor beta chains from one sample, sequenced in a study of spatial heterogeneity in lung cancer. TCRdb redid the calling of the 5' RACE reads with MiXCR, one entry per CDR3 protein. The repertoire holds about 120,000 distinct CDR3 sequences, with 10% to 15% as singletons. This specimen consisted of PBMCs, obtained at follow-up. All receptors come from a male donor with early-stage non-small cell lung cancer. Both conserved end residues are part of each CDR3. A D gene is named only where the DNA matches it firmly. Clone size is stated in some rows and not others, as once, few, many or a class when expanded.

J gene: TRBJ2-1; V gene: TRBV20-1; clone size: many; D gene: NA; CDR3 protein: CSARGARGKQSEQFF; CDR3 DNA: TGCAGTGCTAGAGGAGCCAGGGGAAAACAAAGTGAGCAGTTCTTC
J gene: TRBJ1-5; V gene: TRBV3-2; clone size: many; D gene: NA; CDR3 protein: CASSGVDGGDQPQHF; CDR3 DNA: TGTGCCAGCAGCGGAGTAGACGGGGGGGATCAGCCCCAGCATTTT
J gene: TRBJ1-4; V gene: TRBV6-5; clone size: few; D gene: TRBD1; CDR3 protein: CASSSGQATNEKLFF; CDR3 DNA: TGTGCCAGCAGTTCGGGACAGGCAACTAATGAAAAACTGTTTTTT
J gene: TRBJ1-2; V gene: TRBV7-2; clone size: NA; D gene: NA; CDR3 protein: CASSWTQPSYGYTF; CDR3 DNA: TGTGCCAGCAGCTGGACCCAGCCTAGCTATGGCTACACCTTC
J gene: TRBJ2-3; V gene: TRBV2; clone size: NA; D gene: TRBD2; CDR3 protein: CASKSTSGGQDTQYF; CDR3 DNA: TGTGCCAGCAAGTCGACTAGCGGGGGCCAGGATACGCAGTATTTT
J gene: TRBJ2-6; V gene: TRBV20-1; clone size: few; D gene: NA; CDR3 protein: CSASFSGANVLTF; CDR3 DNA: TGCAGTGCTTCTTTTTCTGGGGCCAACGTCCTGACTTTC
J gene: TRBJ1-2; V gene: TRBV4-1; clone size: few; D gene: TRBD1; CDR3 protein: CASSHDRAGGYTF; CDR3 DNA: TGCGCCAGCAGCCACGACAGGGCGGGTGGCTACACCTTC
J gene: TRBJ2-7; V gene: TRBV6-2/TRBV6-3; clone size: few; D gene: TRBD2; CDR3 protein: CATRGAGEYEQYF; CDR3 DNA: TGTGCCACCAGAGGAGCGGGGGAGTACGAGCAGTACTTC
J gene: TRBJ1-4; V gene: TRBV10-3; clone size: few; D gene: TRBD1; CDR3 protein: CAISESRGRGEKLFF; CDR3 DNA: TGTGCCATCAGTGAGAGCAGGGGGCGCGGGGAAAAACTGTTTTTT
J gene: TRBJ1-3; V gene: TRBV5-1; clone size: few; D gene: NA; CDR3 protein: CASSLDRAKNTIYF; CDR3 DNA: TGCGCCAGCAGCTTGGATAGGGCTAAGAACACCATATATTTT